Following are 26 T cell receptor beta chains from one sample sequenced in a study of T-cell memory formation after mild COVID-19. TCRdb called the 5' RACE reads again in MiXCR, with one record for every CDR3 protein. The sample contains 200,000 to 250,000 distinct CDR3 sequences, roughly 15% of which appear only once. Sequencing was carried out using PBMCs or a T cell subset sorted from them (not recorded which). The source of these receptors is an adult woman who had mild COVID-19 (a few samples of this study predate the infection). Cell type and time point are not known.

This clonotype has a count of ten or more. The V and J genes are TRBV29-1 and TRBJ2-5; D is unresolved. The CDR3 sequence is 12 residues long. Trimming left V 4 bases short and J 1 base short, with 7 bases between. Germline loops: CDR1 SQVTM, CDR2 ANQGSEA. The CDR3 spells CSVGRAQETQYF. In DNA, the CDR3 is TGCAGCGTTGGTCGCGCCCAAGAGACCCAGTACTTC.

The chain has TRBV5-1 and TRBJ2-1; 7 bases are a match to TRBD1. Trimming took 4 bases from V and 0 from J; bases not matched to a gene: 7. Germline-derived CDR1 and CDR2 are SGHRS and YFSETQ. The CDR3 length is 16 residues. The chain's CDR3 is CASSPLQGVSYNEQFF. The DNA for the CDR3 is TGCGCCAGCAGCCCCCTCCAGGGGGTCTCCTACAATGAGCAGTTCTTC.

This clonotype turned up a few times. The chain uses TRBV7-8 and TRBJ1-1; D unclear. The germline V and J ends were trimmed by 3 bases and 6 bases, with 17 bases remaining between them. CDR3 length: 15 residues. Looked up from germline, CDR1 is SGHVS and CDR2 is FQNEAQ. CDR3 in amino acids: CASSLSSTAISEAFF. The CDR3 DNA is TGTGCCAGCAGCTTGTCCTCTACGGCAATCTCTGAAGCTTTCTTT.

This clonotype has only a few counts. The rearrangement uses TRBV4-2 and TRBJ1-2, with D possibly TRBD1 on 5 matching bases. The germline V gene encodes CDR1 LGHNA and CDR2 YNFKEQ. This CDR3 has 16 amino acids. V was shortened by 1 base and J by 3 bases, with 15 bases between the two germline ends. The CDR3 here is CASSQALRGRDYGYTF. The CDR3 DNA is TGTGCCAGCAGCCAAGCCCTCCGTGGCAGGGACTATGGCTACACCTTC.

This chain links TRBV12-3 or TRBV12-4 with TRBJ2-7; TRBD2 matches 10 bases. This CDR3 is 16 amino acids long. With 5 bases clipped from V and 0 bases from J, the junction kept 7 bases outside the gene matches. The CDR3 sequence: CASSPRGLANSYEQYF. The CDR3 DNA reads TGTGCCAGCAGTCCAAGGGGACTAGCGAACTCCTACGAGCAGTACTTC.

V gene TRBV20-1 combines with J gene TRBJ1-2, with a weak D call TRBD1 (5 bases). In germline, CDR1 is DFQATT, CDR2 SNEGSKA (reference sequence). The CDR3 consists of 16 residues. V was pared by 5 bases and J by 4 bases, with 23 bases between. CDR3 in amino acids: CSAHTGQAWGIYGYTF. As DNA, the CDR3 is TGCAGTGCTCATACGGGGCAGGCCTGGGGAATCTATGGCTACACCTTC.

This clonotype was recorded many times. The chain couples TRBV20-1 to TRBJ1-5, with D unresolved. The CDR3 has 12 residues. Germline V lookup: CDR1 DFQATT, CDR2 SNEGSKA (reference sequence). With 0 bases removed from V and 0 bases from J, the gap between germline ends came to 0 bases. The DNA for the CDR3 is TGCAGTGCTAGAGATAGCAATCAGCCCCAGCATTTT. Residues: CSARDSNQPQHF.

The chain uses TRBV5-1 and TRBJ2-2; TRBD1 matches at 8 bases. Germline values: CDR1 SGHRS, CDR2 YFSETQ. V was clipped by 6 bases and J by 3 bases; unmatched bases: 10. The CDR3 has 16 amino acids. The CDR3 DNA sequence: TGCGCCAGCATGTCAGGGGGCGCGGGTTACACCGGGGAGCTGTTTTTT. Translating it yields CASMSGGAGYTGELFF. The full variable domain, in which reference TRBV5-1 and TRBJ2-2 provide the parts outside the CDR3, is KAGVTQTPRYLIKTRGQQVTLSCSPISGHRSVSWYQQTPGQGLQFLFEYFSETQRNKGNFPGRFSGRQFSNSRSEMNVSTLELGDSALYLCASMSGGAGYTGELFFGEGSRLTVL.

This clonotype was counted only a few times. The chain links TRBV12-3 or TRBV12-4 to TRBJ1-5; 8 bases map to TRBD1. The CDR3 spans 14 residues. V lost 5 bases to trimming and J lost 6 bases; unmatched junction nucleotides: 6. As DNA, the CDR3 is TGTGCCAGCAGTCAGGGGGCTCACTTTCAGCCCCAGCATTTT. Translation gives CASSQGAHFQPQHF.

This clonotype was detected ten times or more. The chain links TRBV4-1 to TRBJ2-7; TRBD2 matches 7 bases. V lost 1 base, J lost 5 bases, and 5 bases stayed unmatched. CDR3 size: 14 residues. Germline CDR1 reads MGHRA; CDR2 reads YSYEKL. The CDR3 DNA reads TGCGCCAGCAGCCAAGTAGCGGGTCGAGACGAGCAGTACTTC. Residues: CASSQVAGRDEQYF.

This clonotype was seen a few times. The V and J genes are TRBV6-5 and TRBJ1-2, with D hard to call. The V gene's germline CDR1 is MNHEY and CDR2 SVGAGI. This CDR3 is 15 amino acids long. The V and J ends lost 4 bases and 5 bases respectively, with 17 bases between them. CDR3 nucleotides: TGTGCCAGCAGTTCCCCCGGGAGGGTTTGGTATGGCTACACCTTC. This sequence encodes CASSSPGRVWYGYTF.

CDR3 nucleotides: TGTGCCAGCAATAGCGGGAGTGTCGACGAGCAGTACTTC. Its protein is CASNSGSVDEQYF. The chain links TRBV7-9 to TRBJ2-7; 9 nucleotides agree with TRBD2. The CDR3 contains 13 residues. V lost 7 bases to trimming and J lost 5 bases; unmatched junction nucleotides: 6. Per germline, CDR1 SEHNR and CDR2 FQNEAQ (reference sequence).

The sample holds a few counts of this clonotype. The rearrangement joins TRBV5-1 to TRBJ2-3; TRBD1 matches at 10 bases. Germline V gives CDR1 SGHRS, CDR2 YFSETQ. The trim removed 1 base at V and 1 base at J, leaving 3 bases unmatched. The CDR3 totals 16 residues. The CDR3 DNA reads as TGCGCCAGCAGCTTGCTCGGGACAGGGGGCACAGATACGCAGTATTTT. It encodes CASSLLGTGGTDTQYF.

The chain uses TRBV25-1 and TRBJ2-2; 11 bases are a match to TRBD1. There are 16 residues in the CDR3. J lost 2 bases, V lost 5 bases, and 4 bases had no gene match. Per the germline V gene, CDR1 is MGHDK and CDR2 is SYGVNS. CDR3 in DNA: TGTGCCAGCAGTCCCGGGACAGGGGGTAACACCGGGGAGCTGTTTTTT. It specifies CASSPGTGGNTGELFF.

This clonotype has more than one count but fewer than ten. The chain employs TRBV19 and TRBJ2-7; D call uncertain. CDR1 is LNHDA and CDR2 is SQIVND in the germline V gene (reference sequence). V lost 5 bases and J lost 1, with 9 bases in between. The CDR3 runs to 13 residues. CDR3 protein: CASSVGRSYEQYF. Written as DNA, the CDR3 is TGTGCCAGTAGTGTTGGACGGTCCTACGAGCAGTACTTC.

Written as DNA, the CDR3 is TGTGCCAGCAGCGTAGATAAAAATTCACCCCTCCACTTT. Translating gives CASSVDKNSPLHF. The J gene is TRBJ1-6, the V gene TRBV9; D ambiguous. V shed 0 bases and J shed 7 bases, with 5 bases lying between them. The CDR3 has 13 residues. Germline V gene data show CDR1 as SGDLS and CDR2 as YYNGEE.

This chain links TRBV5-1 with TRBJ2-1, with TRBD1 matching over 7 bases. The CDR3 loop spans 13 amino acids. The V segment lost 7 bases and the J segment 6 bases; nucleotides outside the gene matches: 7. Germline lookup yields CDR1 SGHRS and CDR2 YFSETQ. CDR3 sequence (DNA): TGCGCCAGCTCGATGTCAGGGGGCAATGAGCAGTTCTTC. Translating gives CASSMSGGNEQFF.

This clonotype was seen a few times. The rearrangement links TRBV5-5 to TRBJ2-2, with D possibly TRBD2 on 6 matching bases. Per the germline V gene, CDR1 is SGHKS and CDR2 is YYEKEE (reference sequence). Trimming pared 4 bases from V and 4 bases from J, leaving 17 bases between. CDR3 length equals 16 residues. CDR3 sequence: CASSKGGLPSTGELFF. The CDR3 region has the DNA TGTGCCAGCAGCAAAGGAGGGCTACCATCCACCGGGGAGCTGTTTTTT.

V is TRBV12-3 or TRBV12-4 and J is TRBJ1-1, with a weak D call TRBD1 (5 bases). The CDR3 has 14 residues. The V and J ends lost 6 bases and 1 base respectively, with 12 bases between them. The CDR3 region has the DNA TGTGCCAGCAGACCGGGACGTCGGAACACTGAAGCTTTCTTT. It is translated as CASRPGRRNTEAFF.

The chain has TRBV12-3 or TRBV12-4 and TRBJ1-3; no firm D call. This CDR3 spans 14 amino acids. V was clipped by 2 bases and J by 4 bases, with 9 bases between them. CDR3 sequence reads: CASSLLAGGNTIYF. In DNA form, the CDR3 reads TGTGCCAGCAGTTTATTAGCGGGGGGAAACACCATATATTTT.

The J gene is TRBJ1-5, the V gene TRBV24-1, with 7 positions matching TRBD1. The J segment lost 2 bases and the V segment lost 10 bases, leaving 1 base of the junction unmatched. The CDR3 has 12 amino acids. Germline values: CDR1 KGHDR, CDR2 SFDVKD. DNA of the CDR3: TGTGCCACGCAGGGGGGCAATCAGCCCCAGCATTTT. Amino acid sequence: CATQGGNQPQHF.

This clonotype showed up just a few times. The V call is TRBV6-2 or TRBV6-3, the J call TRBJ2-7; tentative D call: TRBD2 (6 bases). Deletions cut 6 bases from V and 6 bases from J, with 9 bases between. CDR3 size: 11 residues. Germline V gene lookup returns CDR1 MNHEY and CDR2 SVGEGT. This CDR3 is CASRIGGEQYF. CDR3 coding DNA: TGTGCCAGCAGGATCGGGGGCGAGCAGTACTTC.

This clonotype was detected many times. The chain recombines TRBV4-3 with TRBJ1-2; a weak D match, TRBD1 (5 bases). The CDR3 runs to 14 residues. V lost 5 bases and J 8 bases, leaving 18 bases between the germline ends. Germline V gene lookup returns CDR1 LGHNA and CDR2 YSLEER. The CDR3 region has the DNA TGCGCCAGCAGCACCCTAAGGGGAGTGGGGGGCTACACCTTC. Its protein product is CASSTLRGVGGYTF.

This clonotype was picked up a small number of times. The chain couples TRBV2 to TRBJ2-3; D remains ambiguous. The V end was cut by 6 bases, the J end by 3 bases, with 7 bases between. Germline CDR1 SNHLY, CDR2 FYNNEI. The CDR3 has 12 residues. DNA for the CDR3: TGTGCCAGCAGAGGGTCGACAGATACGCAGTATTTT. Amino acids: CASRGSTDTQYF.

V gene TRBV12-3 or TRBV12-4 combines with J gene TRBJ2-2; 13 nucleotides agree with TRBD2. J was trimmed by 1 base and V by 8 bases; bases with no gene match: 13. This CDR3 spans 19 amino acids. As DNA, the CDR3 is TGTGCCAGCGGGGGAAGACTAGCGGGAGGCCCATGGAACACCGGGGAGCTGTTTTTT. Amino acid sequence: CASGGRLAGGPWNTGELFF.

The rearrangement joins TRBV7-9 to TRBJ2-7; D is unresolved. This CDR3 is built from 14 residues. CDR1 and CDR2 from the germline V gene are SEHNR and FQNEAQ (reference sequence). V lost 4 bases, J lost 1 base, and 11 bases lay in between. CDR3 region: CASSSAFISYEQYF. The CDR3, as DNA: TGTGCCAGCAGCTCCGCTTTCATTTCCTACGAGCAGTACTTC.